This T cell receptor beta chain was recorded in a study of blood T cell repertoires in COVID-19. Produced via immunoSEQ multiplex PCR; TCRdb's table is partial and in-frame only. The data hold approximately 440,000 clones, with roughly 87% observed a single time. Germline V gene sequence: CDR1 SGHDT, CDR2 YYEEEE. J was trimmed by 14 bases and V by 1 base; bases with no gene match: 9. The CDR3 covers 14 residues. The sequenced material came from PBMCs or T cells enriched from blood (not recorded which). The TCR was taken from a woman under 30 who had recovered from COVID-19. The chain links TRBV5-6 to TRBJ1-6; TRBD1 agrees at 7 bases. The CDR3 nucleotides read TGTGCCAGCAGCTTGAGAGAGGGGGCTAAATCCCTCCACTTT. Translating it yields CASSLREGAKSLHF. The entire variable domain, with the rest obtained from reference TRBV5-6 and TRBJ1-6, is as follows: DAGVTQSPTHLIKTRGQQVTLRCSPKSGHDTVSWYQQALGQGPQFIFQYYEEEERQRGNFPDRFSGHQFPNYSSELNVNALLLGDSALYLCASSLREGAKSLHFGNGTRLTVT.